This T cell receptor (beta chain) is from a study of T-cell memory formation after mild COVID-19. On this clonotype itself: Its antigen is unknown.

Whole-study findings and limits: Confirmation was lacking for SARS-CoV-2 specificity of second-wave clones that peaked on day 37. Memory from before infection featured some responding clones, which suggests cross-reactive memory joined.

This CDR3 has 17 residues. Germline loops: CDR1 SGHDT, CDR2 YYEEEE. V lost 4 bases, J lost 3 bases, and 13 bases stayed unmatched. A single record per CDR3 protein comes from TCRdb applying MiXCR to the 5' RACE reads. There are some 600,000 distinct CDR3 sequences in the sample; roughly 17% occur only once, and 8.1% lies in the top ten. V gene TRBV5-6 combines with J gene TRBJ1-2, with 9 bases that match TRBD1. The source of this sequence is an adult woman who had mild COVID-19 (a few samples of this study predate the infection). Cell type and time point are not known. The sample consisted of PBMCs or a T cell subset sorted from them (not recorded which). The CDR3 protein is CASSTPRTGESDYGYTF. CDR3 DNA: TGTGCCAGCAGCACCCCTAGGACAGGGGAGTCGGACTATGGCTACACCTTC. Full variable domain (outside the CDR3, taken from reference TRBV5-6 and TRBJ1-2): DAGVTQSPTHLIKTRGQQVTLRCSPKSGHDTVSWYQQALGQGPQFIFQYYEEEERQRGNFPDRFSGHQFPNYSSELNVNALLLGDSALYLCASSTPRTGESDYGYTFGSGTRLTVV.